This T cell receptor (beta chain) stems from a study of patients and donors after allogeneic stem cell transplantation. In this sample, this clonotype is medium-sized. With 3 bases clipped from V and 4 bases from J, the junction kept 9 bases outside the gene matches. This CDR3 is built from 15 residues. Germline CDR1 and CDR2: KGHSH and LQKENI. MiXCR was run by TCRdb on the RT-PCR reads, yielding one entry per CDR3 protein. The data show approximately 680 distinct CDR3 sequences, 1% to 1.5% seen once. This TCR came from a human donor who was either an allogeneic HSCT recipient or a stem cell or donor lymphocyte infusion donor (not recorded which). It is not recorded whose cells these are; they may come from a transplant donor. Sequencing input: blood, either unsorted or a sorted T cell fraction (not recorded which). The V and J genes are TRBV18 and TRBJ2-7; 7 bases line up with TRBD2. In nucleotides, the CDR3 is TGTGCCAGCTCACCGGGTCGCGGGAGCTTATACGAGCAGTACTTC. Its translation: CASSPGRGSLYEQYF.